This TCR beta chain is drawn from a study of blood T cell repertoires in COVID-19. The overall study: Sources were T cells, B-cell-depleted T cells, or PBMCs; the material itself was cDNA or gDNA.

Produced via immunoSEQ multiplex PCR; TCRdb's table is partial and in-frame only. The sample yields 200,000 to 300,000 clones, around 90% seen once. The V gene lost 4 bases and the J gene lost 3 bases, with 10 bases spanning the gap. From germline, CDR1 is SGHRS and CDR2 YFSETQ. The CDR3 runs to 13 residues. Source material: peripheral blood. The chain recombines TRBV5-1 with TRBJ1-1, with D perhaps matching TRBD1 (6 bases). The clonotype originates from a man between 18 and 35 years old with active or convalescent COVID-19. CDR3 in amino acids: CASSTGQYTEAFF. The CDR3 bases are TGCGCCAGCAGCACAGGACAGTACACTGAAGCTTTCTTT.